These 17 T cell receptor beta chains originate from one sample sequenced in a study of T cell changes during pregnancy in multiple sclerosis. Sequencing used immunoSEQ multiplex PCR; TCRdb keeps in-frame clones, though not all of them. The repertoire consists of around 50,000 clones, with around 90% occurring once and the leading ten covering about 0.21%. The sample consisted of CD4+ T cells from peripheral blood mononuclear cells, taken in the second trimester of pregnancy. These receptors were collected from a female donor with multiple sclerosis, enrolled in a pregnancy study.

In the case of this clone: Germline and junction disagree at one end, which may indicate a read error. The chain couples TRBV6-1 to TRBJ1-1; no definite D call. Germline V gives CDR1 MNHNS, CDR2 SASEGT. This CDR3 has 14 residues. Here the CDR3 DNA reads TGTGCCAGCAGTGAAGCGAGAGCACTAACTGAAGCCTTCTTT. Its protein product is CASSEARALTEAFF.

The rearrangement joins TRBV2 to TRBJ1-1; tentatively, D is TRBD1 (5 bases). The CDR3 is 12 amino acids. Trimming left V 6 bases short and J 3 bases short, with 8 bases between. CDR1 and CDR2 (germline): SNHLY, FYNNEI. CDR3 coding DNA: TGTGCCAGCAGCTTGACAGACACTGAAGCTTTCTTT. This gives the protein CASSLTDTEAFF. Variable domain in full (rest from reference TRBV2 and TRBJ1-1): EPEVTQTPSHQVTQMGQEVILRCVPISNHLYFYWYRQILGQKVEFLVSFYNNEISEKSEIFDDQFSVERPDGSNFTLKIRSTKLEDSAMYFCASSLTDTEAFFGQGTRLTVV.

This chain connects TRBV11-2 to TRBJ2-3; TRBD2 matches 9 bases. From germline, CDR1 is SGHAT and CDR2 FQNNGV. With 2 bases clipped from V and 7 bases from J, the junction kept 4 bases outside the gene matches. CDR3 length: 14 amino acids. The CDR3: CASSLIAGEYTQYF. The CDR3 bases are TGTGCCAGCAGCTTAATAGCGGGAGAGTATACGCAGTATTTT. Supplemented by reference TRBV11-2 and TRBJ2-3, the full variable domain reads EAGVAQSPRYKIIEKRQSVAFWCNPISGHATLYWYQQILGQGPKLLIQFQNNGVVDDSQLPKDRFSAERLKGVDSTLKIQPAKLEDSAVYLCASSLIAGEYTQYFGPGTRLTVL.

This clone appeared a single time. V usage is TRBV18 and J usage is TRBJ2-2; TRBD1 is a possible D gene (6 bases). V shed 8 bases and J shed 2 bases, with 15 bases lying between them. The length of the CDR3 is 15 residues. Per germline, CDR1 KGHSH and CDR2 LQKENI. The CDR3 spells CASPPEGGNTGELFF. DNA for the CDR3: TGTGCCAGCCCCCCAGAAGGGGGTAACACCGGGGAGCTGTTTTTT.

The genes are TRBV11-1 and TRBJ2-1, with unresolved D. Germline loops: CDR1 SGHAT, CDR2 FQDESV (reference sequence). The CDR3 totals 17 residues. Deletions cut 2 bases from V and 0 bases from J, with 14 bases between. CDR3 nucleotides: TGTGCCAGCAGCTTAACCCCCAGCGCTAGCTCCTACAATGAGCAGTTCTTC. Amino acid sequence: CASSLTPSASSYNEQFF.

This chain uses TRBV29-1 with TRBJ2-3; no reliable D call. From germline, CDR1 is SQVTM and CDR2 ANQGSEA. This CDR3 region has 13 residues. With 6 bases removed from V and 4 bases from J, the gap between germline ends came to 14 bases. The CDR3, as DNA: TGCAGCGTACGCCCCTCGGGTGCAGATACGCAGTATTTT. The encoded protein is CSVRPSGADTQYF.

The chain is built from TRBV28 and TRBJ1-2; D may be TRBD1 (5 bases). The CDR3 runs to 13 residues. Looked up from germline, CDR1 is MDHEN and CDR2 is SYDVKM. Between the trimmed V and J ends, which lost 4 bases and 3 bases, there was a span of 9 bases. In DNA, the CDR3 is TGTGCCAGCAGTTCTCCGGGGGACTATGGCTACACCTTC. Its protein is CASSSPGDYGYTF.

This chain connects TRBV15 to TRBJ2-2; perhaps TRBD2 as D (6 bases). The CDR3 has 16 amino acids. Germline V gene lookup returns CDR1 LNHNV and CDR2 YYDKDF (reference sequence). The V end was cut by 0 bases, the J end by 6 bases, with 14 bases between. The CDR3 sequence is CATSRDSEGNPGELFF. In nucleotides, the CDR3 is TGTGCCACCAGCAGAGATTCGGAGGGTAATCCCGGGGAGCTGTTTTTT.

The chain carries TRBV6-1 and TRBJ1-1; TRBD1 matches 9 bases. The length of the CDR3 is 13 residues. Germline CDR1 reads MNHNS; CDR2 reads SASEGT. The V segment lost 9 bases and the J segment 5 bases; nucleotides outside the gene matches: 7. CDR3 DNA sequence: TGTGCCAGTAAGGACAGGGGAGAAACTGAAGCTTTCTTT. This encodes CASKDRGETEAFF.

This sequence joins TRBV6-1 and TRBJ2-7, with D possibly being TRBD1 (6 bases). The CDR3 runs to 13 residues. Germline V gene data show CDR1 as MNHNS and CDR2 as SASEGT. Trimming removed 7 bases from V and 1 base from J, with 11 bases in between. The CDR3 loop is CASTRQVSYEQYF. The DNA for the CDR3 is TGTGCCAGCACCCGACAGGTGTCCTACGAGCAGTACTTC.

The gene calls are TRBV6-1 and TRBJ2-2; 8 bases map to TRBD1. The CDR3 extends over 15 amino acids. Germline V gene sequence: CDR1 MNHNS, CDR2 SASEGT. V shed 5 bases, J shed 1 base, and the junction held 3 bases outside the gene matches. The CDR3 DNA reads TGTGCCAGCAGTAGGACAGGGCTGAACACCGGGGAGCTGTTTTTT. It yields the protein CASSRTGLNTGELFF.

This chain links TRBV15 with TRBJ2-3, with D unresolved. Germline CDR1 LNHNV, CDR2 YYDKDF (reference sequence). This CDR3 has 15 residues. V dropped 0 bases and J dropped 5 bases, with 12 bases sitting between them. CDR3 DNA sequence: TGTGCCACCAGCAGAGAACCATATGGCAGAGATACGCAGTATTTT. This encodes CATSREPYGRDTQYF.

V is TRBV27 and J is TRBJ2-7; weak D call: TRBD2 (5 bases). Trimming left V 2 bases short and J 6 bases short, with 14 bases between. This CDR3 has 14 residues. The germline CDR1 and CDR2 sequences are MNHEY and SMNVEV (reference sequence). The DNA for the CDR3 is TGTGCCAGCAGTTTACAGGAACTCCGGGGCGAGCAGTACTTC. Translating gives CASSLQELRGEQYF.

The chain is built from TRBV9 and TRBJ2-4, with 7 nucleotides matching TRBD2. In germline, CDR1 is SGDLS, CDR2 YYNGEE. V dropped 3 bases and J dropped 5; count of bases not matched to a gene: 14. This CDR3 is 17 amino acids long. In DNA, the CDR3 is TGTGCCAGCAGCGCCCCTTCCCCCTTTGGGGGGGAAAACATTCAGTACTTC. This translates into CASSAPSPFGGENIQYF.

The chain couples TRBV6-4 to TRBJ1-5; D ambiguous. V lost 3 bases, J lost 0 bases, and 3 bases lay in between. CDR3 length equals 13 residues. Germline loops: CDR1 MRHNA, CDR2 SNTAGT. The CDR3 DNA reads TGTGCCAGCAGTGAGAGTAGCAATCAGCCCCAGCATTTT. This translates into CASSESSNQPQHF.

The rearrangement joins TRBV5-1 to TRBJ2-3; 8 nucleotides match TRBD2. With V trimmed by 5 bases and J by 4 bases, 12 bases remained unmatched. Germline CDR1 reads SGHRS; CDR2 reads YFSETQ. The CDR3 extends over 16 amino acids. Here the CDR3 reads CASSRLAGGGADTQYF. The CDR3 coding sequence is TGCGCCAGCAGTAGGTTGGCGGGAGGAGGGGCAGATACGCAGTATTTT.

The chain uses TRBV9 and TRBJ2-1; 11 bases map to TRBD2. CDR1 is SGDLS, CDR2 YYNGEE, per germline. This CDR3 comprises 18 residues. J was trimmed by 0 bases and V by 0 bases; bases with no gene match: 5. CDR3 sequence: CASSVGSGGETSYNEQFF. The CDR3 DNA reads TGTGCCAGCAGCGTAGGTAGCGGGGGGGAGACCTCCTACAATGAGCAGTTCTTC.